The 3 T cell receptor beta chains below all came from one sample that was sequenced in a study of glioma-infiltrating T cells. The iRepertoire nested amplicon-rescue multiplex PCR amplified TCR alpha and beta CDR3s from RNA. TCRdb reprocessed the multiplex PCR reads via MiXCR and lists one record per CDR3 protein. This table holds around 390,000 distinct CDR3 sequences, 41% found once. Sequenced sample: glioma tissue, nonneoplastic brain tissue, or PBMCs (not recorded which). These receptors originate from a human donor with low-grade glioma or glioblastoma, undergoing nonglioma brain surgery, or in good health (not recorded which).

Ten or more counts support this clonotype. This chain links TRBV6-1 with TRBJ2-3; the match to TRBD2 covers 9 bases. The CDR3 consists of 15 residues. V was pared by 4 bases and J by 0 bases, with 2 bases of the junction left unmatched. Germline lookup yields CDR1 MNHNS and CDR2 SASEGT. The CDR3 is CASSGAGGSTDTQYF. For the CDR3, the DNA is TGTGCCAGCAGTGGAGCGGGAGGCAGCACAGATACGCAGTATTTT.

Of note for this clonotype: This may be a read error: a much more frequent sequence differs by one nucleotide. This rearrangement joins TRBV27 to TRBJ1-6; 9 bases align to TRBD1. Per the germline V gene, CDR1 is MNHEY and CDR2 is SMNVEV (reference sequence). The CDR3 spans 14 residues. CDR3 loop: CASKQGARNSPIHF. CDR3 sequence (DNA): TGTGCCAGCAAACAGGGGGCGAGGAATTCACCCATCCACTTT.

This clonotype was counted at least ten times. The chain uses TRBV6-1 and TRBJ2-7; possible D gene TRBD1, 5 bases. The CDR3 extends over 14 amino acids. Deletions cut 5 bases from V and 6 bases from J, with 17 bases between. Germline values: CDR1 MNHNS, CDR2 SASEGT. CDR3 DNA: TGTGCCAGCAGTCCCCTAGGGCAGGGTGGCGAGCAGTACTTC. As protein: CASSPLGQGGEQYF.